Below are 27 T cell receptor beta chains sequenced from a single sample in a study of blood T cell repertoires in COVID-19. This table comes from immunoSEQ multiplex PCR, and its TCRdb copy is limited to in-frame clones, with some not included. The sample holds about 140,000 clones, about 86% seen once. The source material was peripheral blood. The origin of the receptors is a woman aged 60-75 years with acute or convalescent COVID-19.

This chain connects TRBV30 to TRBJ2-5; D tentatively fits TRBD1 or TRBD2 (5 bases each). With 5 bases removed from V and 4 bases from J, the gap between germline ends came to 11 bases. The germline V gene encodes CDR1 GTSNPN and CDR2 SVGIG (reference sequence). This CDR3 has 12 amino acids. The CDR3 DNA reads TGTGCCTGGGGAGACAGCGGAGAGACCCAGTACTTC. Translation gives CAWGDSGETQYF.

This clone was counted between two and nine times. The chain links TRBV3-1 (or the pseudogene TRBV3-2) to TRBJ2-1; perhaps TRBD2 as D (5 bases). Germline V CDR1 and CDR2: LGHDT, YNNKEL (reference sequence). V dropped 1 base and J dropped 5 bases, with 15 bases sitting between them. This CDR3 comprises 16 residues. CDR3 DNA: TGTGCCAGCAGCCAAGGGGGTTCCAGCGGTCACAATGAGCAGTTCTTC. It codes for CASSQGGSSGHNEQFF.

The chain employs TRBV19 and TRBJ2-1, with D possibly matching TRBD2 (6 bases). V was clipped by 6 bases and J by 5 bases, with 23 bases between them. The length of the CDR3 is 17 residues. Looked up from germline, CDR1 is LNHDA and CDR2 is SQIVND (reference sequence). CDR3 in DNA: TGTGCCAGTAGGGAGACCCCGGGACTCTGGGGCCACAATGAGCAGTTCTTC. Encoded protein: CASRETPGLWGHNEQFF.

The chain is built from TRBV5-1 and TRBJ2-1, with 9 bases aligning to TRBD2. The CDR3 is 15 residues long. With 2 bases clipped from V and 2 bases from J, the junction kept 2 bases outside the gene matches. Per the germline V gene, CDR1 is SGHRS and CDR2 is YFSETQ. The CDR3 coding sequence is TGCGCCAGCAGCTTTAGCGGGAGTGCCTACAATGAGCAGTTCTTC. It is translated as CASSFSGSAYNEQFF. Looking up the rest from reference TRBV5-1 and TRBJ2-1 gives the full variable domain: KAGVTQTPRYLIKTRGQQVTLSCSPISGHRSVSWYQQTPGQGLQFLFEYFSETQRNKGNFPGRFSGRQFSNSRSEMNVSTLELGDSALYLCASSFSGSAYNEQFFGPGTRLTVL.

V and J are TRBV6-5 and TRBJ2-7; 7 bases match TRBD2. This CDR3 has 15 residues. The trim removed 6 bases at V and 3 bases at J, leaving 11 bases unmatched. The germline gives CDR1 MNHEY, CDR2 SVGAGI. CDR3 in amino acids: CASSPPGGTLYEQYF. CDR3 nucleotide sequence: TGTGCCAGCAGCCCCCCCGGGGGGACCCTCTACGAGCAGTACTTC.

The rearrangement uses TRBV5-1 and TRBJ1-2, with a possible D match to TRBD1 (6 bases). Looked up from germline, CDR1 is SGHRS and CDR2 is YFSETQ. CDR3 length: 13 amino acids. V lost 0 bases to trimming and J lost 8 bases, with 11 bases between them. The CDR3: CASSLGTVGGYTF. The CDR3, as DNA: TGCGCCAGCAGCTTGGGGACAGTAGGCGGCTACACCTTC.

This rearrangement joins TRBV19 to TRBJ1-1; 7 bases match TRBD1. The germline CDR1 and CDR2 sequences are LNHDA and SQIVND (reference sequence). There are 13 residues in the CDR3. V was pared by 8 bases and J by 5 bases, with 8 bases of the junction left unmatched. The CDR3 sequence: CASAPGQLTEAFF. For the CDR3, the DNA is TGTGCCAGTGCACCGGGACAGCTAACTGAAGCTTTCTTT.

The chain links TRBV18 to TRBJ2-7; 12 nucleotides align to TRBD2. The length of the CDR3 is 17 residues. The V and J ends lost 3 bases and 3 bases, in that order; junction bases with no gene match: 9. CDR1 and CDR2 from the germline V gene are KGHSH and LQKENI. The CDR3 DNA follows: TGTGCCAGCTCACCTCAACCGGGACTAGCGGGTCGCTACGAGCAGTACTTC. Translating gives CASSPQPGLAGRYEQYF.

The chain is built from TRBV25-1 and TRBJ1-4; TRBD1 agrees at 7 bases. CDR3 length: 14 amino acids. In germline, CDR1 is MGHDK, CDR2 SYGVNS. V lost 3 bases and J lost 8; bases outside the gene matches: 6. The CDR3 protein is CASSDGRGAEKLFF. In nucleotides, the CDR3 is TGTGCCAGCAGTGACGGCAGGGGGGCGGAAAAACTGTTTTTT. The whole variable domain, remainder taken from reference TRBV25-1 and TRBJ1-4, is EADIYQTPRYLVIGTGKKITLECSQTMGHDKMYWYQQDPGMELHLIHYSYGVNSTEKGDLSSESTVSRIRTEHFPLTLESARPSHTSQYLCASSDGRGAEKLFFGSGTQLSVL.

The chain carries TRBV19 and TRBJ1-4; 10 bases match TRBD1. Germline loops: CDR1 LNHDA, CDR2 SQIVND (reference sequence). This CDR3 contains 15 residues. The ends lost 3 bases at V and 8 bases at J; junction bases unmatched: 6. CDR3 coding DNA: TGTGCCAGTAGTATTGGCGGGACAGGGGACGAAAAACTGTTTTTT. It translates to CASSIGGTGDEKLFF.

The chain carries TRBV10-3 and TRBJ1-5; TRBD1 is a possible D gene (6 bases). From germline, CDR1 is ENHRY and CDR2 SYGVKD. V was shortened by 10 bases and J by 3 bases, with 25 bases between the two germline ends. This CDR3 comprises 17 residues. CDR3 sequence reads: CARSLYLQGPLNQPQHF. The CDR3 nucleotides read TGTGCCAGGAGTCTTTACCTACAGGGCCCCCTCAATCAGCCCCAGCATTTT.

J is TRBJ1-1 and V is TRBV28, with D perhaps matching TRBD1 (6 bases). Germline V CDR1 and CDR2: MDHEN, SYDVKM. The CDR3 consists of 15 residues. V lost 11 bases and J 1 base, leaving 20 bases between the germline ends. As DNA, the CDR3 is TGTGCCGGCTCCACTCCGGGGGGCCGGAACACTGAAGCTTTCTTT. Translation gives CAGSTPGGRNTEAFF.

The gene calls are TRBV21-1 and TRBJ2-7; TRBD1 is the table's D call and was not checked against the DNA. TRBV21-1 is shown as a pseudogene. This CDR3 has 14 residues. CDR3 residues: CASSKGGRVHEQYF. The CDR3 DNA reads TGTGCCAGCAGCAAAGGGGGGCGCGTCCACGAGCAGTACTTC.

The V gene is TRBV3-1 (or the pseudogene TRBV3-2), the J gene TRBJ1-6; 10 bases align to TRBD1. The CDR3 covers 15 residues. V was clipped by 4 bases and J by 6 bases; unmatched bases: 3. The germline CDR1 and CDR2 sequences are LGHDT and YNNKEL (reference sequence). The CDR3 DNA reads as TGTGCCAGCAGCCCCCGGGACAGGGGTAATTCACCCCTCCACTTT. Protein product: CASSPRDRGNSPLHF.

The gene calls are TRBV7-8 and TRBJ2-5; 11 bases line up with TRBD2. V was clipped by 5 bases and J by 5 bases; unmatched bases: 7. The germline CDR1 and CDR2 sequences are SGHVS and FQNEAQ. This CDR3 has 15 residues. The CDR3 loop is CASSLTSGRGETQYF. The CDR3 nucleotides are TGTGCCAGCAGCCTAACTAGCGGGAGAGGGGAGACCCAGTACTTC.

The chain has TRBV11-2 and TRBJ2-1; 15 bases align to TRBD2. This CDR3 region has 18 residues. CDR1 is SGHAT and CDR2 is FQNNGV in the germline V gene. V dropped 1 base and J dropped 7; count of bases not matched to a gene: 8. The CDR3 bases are TGTGCCAGCAGCTTAGGCGGACTAGCGGGAGGGCCTCGGAATGAGCAGTTCTTC. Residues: CASSLGGLAGGPRNEQFF.

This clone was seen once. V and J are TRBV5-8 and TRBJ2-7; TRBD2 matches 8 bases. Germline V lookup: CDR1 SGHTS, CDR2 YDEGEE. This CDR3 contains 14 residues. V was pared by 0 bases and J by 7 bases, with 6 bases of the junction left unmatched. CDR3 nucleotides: TGTGCCAGCAGCTTGGCCACAGCGGGAGTTGAGCAGTACTTC. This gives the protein CASSLATAGVEQYF.

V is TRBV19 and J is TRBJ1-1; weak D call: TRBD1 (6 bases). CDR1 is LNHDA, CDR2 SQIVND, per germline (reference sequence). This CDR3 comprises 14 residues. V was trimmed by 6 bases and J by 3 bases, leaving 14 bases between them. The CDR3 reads CASRKINRDTEAFF. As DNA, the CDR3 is TGTGCCAGTAGGAAAATTAACAGGGACACTGAAGCTTTCTTT.

The CDR3 protein is CASSLPKGFGNTIYF. As DNA, the CDR3 is TGTGCCAGCAGCTTACCCAAGGGGTTTGGAAACACCATATATTTT. This rearrangement joins TRBV11-2 to TRBJ1-3; maybe TRBD1 (5 bases). The CDR3 sequence is 15 residues long. Between the trimmed V and J ends, which lost 2 bases and 3 bases, there was a span of 11 bases. CDR1 and CDR2 from the germline V gene are SGHAT and FQNNGV. Drawing the rest from reference TRBV11-2 and TRBJ1-3, the complete variable domain is EAGVAQSPRYKIIEKRQSVAFWCNPISGHATLYWYQQILGQGPKLLIQFQNNGVVDDSQLPKDRFSAERLKGVDSTLKIQPAKLEDSAVYLCASSLPKGFGNTIYFGEGSWLTVV.

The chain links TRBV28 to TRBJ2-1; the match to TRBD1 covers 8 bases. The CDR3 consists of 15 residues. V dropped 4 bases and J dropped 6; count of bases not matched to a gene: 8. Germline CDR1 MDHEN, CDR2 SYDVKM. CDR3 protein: CASSSSQGAFNEQFF. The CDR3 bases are TGTGCCAGCAGTTCCTCTCAGGGGGCGTTCAATGAGCAGTTCTTC.

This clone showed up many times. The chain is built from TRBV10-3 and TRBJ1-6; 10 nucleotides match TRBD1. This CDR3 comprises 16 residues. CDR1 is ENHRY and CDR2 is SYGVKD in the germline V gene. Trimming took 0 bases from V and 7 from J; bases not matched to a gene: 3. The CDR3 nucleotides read TGTGCCATCAGTGAGTCCGGGACAGGGGTAAATTCACCCCTCCACTTT. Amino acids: CAISESGTGVNSPLHF.

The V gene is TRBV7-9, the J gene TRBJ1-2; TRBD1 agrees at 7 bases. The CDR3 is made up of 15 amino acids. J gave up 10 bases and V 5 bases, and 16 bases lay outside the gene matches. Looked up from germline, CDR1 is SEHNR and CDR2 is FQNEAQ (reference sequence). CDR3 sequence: CASSHGPRGDLDYTF. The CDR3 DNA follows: TGTGCCAGCAGCCACGGCCCCAGGGGGGACTTAGACTACACCTTC.

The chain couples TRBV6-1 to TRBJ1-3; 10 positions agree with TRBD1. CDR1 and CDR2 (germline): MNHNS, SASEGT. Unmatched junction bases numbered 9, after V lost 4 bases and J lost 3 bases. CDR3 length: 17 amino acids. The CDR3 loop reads CASSVNPTGGFGNTIYF. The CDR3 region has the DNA TGTGCCAGCAGTGTCAATCCGACAGGGGGCTTTGGAAACACCATATATTTT.

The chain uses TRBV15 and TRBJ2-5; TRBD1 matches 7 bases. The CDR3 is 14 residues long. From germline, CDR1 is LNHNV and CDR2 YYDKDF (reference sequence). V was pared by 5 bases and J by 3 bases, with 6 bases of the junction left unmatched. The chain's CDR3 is CATSPADREETQYF. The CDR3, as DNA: TGTGCCACCAGCCCCGCCGACAGGGAAGAGACCCAGTACTTC.

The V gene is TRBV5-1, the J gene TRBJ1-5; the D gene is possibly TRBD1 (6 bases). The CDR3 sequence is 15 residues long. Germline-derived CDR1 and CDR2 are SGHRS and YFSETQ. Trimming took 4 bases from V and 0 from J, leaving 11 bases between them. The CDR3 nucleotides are TGCGCCAGCAGCCTTACAGGGAGTAGCAATCAGCCCCAGCATTTT. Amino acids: CASSLTGSSNQPQHF.

The CDR3 reads CASSLPSWEQFF. CDR3 in DNA: TGCGCCAGCAGCTTGCCTAGCTGGGAGCAGTTCTTC. V and J are TRBV5-1 and TRBJ2-1; D may be TRBD2 (5 bases). From germline, CDR1 is SGHRS and CDR2 YFSETQ. The germline V and J ends were trimmed by 1 base and 10 bases, with 9 bases remaining between them. There are 12 residues in the CDR3.

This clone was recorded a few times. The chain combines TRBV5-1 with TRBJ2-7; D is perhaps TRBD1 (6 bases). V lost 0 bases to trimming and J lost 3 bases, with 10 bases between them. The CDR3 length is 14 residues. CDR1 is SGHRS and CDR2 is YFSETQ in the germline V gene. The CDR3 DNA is TGCGCCAGCAGCTTGGGGCAGGGGATCTACGAGCAGTACTTC. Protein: CASSLGQGIYEQYF.